A single sample gave rise to the 32 T cell receptor beta chains below, sequenced in a study of blood T cells in healthy people across ages. Then a second PCR, running roughly 7 to 12 cycles, was carried out with a sample-barcoded 5' primer and a J-beta primer mix. TCRdb used MiXCR to reprocess the 5' RACE reads, holding one entry per CDR3 protein. This table holds around 1.7 million distinct CDR3 sequences, 28% found once. Material: blood. Receptors originate from a woman in her thirties in good health.

This chain uses TRBV20-1 with TRBJ2-3; 8 bases align to TRBD2. Unmatched junction bases numbered 6, after V lost 5 bases and J lost 2 bases. This CDR3 region has 14 residues. Germline V lookup: CDR1 DFQATT, CDR2 SNEGSKA (reference sequence). Here the CDR3 reads CSAFSGVNTDTQYF. The CDR3 bases are TGCAGTGCTTTTAGCGGGGTGAACACAGATACGCAGTATTTT.

This clonotype was recorded a few times. The V and J genes are TRBV28 and TRBJ1-2; D might be TRBD1 (6 bases). This CDR3 has 16 residues. Germline CDR1 reads MDHEN; CDR2 reads SYDVKM. Trimming stripped 5 bases from V and 2 bases from J, with 18 bases between. The chain's CDR3 is CASSLGGQGSNYGYTF. As DNA, the CDR3 is TGTGCCAGCAGTCTGGGCGGCCAGGGGTCCAACTATGGCTACACCTTC.

This sequence joins TRBV5-1 and TRBJ2-5, with 8 bases matching TRBD2. After removal of 4 bases from V and 4 bases from J, the junction contained 15 bases not matched to a gene. This CDR3 has 17 amino acids. Germline V gene sequence: CDR1 SGHRS, CDR2 YFSETQ. The chain's CDR3 is CASSPLPSGGSGETQYF. CDR3 in DNA: TGCGCCAGCAGCCCCCTACCGAGCGGGGGTTCGGGAGAGACCCAGTACTTC.

This clonotype was observed a few times. V usage is TRBV7-9 and J usage is TRBJ2-5, with unresolved D. The CDR3 length is 14 residues. Germline loops: CDR1 SEHNR, CDR2 FQNEAQ (reference sequence). V lost 7 bases and J 11 bases, leaving 23 bases between the germline ends. The CDR3 DNA is TGTGCCAGCACCCAGGTCGGAAACACAGATACGCAGTACTTC. Translated: CASTQVGNTDTQYF. The entire variable domain, with the rest obtained from reference TRBV7-9 and TRBJ2-5, is as follows: DTGVSQNPRHKITKRGQNVTFRCDPISEHNRLYWYRQTLGQGPEFLTYFQNEAQLEKSRLLSDRFSAERPKGSFSTLEIQRTEQGDSAMYLCASTQVGNTDTQYFGPGTRLLVL.

The table lists this clonotype with a few counts. The chain links TRBV12-3 or TRBV12-4 to TRBJ1-1; a weak D match, TRBD1 (6 bases). The CDR3 length is 15 residues. Trimming took off 5 bases at V and 3 bases at J, with 16 bases between the two ends. The CDR3 coding sequence is TGTGCCAGCAGTCCGTCAGGGGACCGGTACACTGAAGCTTTCTTT. This codes for CASSPSGDRYTEAFF.

This clonotype showed up many times. CDR3 loop: CASSAAESGDYEQYF. The DNA of the CDR3 is TGTGCCAGCAGTGCGGCAGAATCGGGGGACTACGAGCAGTACTTC. This chain links TRBV7-9 with TRBJ2-7; a possible D gene is TRBD2 (6 bases). V dropped 6 bases and J dropped 3 bases, with 18 bases sitting between them. The CDR3 length is 15 residues. Looked up from germline, CDR1 is SEHNR and CDR2 is FQNEAQ (reference sequence).

The CDR3 region has the DNA TGTGCCAGCAGCTTAGCTGGAGCGGGGAGCTCCTACAATGAGCAGTTCTTC. Its translation: CASSLAGAGSSYNEQFF. The chain uses TRBV7-2 and TRBJ2-1; 7 bases are a match to TRBD2. J was trimmed by 0 bases and V by 0 bases; bases with no gene match: 5. The CDR3 is made up of 17 amino acids. Germline values: CDR1 SGHTA, CDR2 FQGNSA.

As for this clonotype: This may be a read error, as it is one base from a much larger clone. The genes are TRBV20-1 and TRBJ2-1, with 7 bases lining up with TRBD1. The CDR3 contains 15 residues. The germline V gene has CDR1 DFQATT and CDR2 SNEGSKA (reference sequence). The CDR3, as DNA: TGCAGTGCTGGAGCAGGGACAGATGGGGGCAATGAGCAGGTCTTC. Translated, it gives CSAGAGTDGGNEQVF.

Worth noting for this clonotype: A much larger clone is a single base away; this may be a read error. The chain employs TRBV4-1 and TRBJ2-7; D is tentatively TRBD1 or TRBD2 (5 bases each). The CDR3 is 16 residues long. Germline assignment: CDR1 MGHRA and CDR2 YSYEKL. Trimming took 2 bases from V and 7 from J, leaving 21 bases between them. CDR3 in DNA: TGCGCCAGCAGCCAACGCTCCGGGACGGCCCCACATGAGCAGTACTTC. This translates into CASSQRSGTAPHEQYF.

This clonotype was observed a handful of times. Relative to the germline gene, one junction end is altered; a read error may explain this. This sequence joins TRBV3-1 and TRBJ2-5; TRBD2 aligns across 8 bases. The CDR3 length is 20 residues. The germline gives CDR1 LGHDT, CDR2 YNNKEL (reference sequence). The CDR3: CASSQQYGTRARVREETQYF. CDR3 sequence (DNA): TGTGCCAGTAGCCAACAGTATGGGACTAGAGCGAGGGTTAGGGAAGAGACCCAGTACTTC.

The chain employs TRBV3-1 and TRBJ2-1; TRBD2 matches at 9 bases. V was pared by 3 bases and J by 3 bases, with 6 bases of the junction left unmatched. This CDR3 has 16 residues. Germline V gene data show CDR1 as LGHDT and CDR2 as YNNKEL (reference sequence). The CDR3, as DNA: TGTGCCAGCAGCCACCAAAGCGGGGGGTTCTACAATGAGCAGTTCTTC. This translates into CASSHQSGGFYNEQFF.

CDR3 bases: TGCGCCAGCAGCTTAGCCTCCCCCCCAGATACGCAGTATTTT. Protein: CASSLASPPDTQYF. The chain employs TRBV5-1 and TRBJ2-3; no firm D call. This CDR3 spans 14 amino acids. V lost 2 bases, J lost 4 bases, and 11 bases lay in between. Germline loops: CDR1 SGHRS, CDR2 YFSETQ.

This clonotype occurred many times. The J gene is TRBJ2-6, the V gene TRBV9; no definite D call. V was clipped by 3 bases and J by 4 bases, with 14 bases between them. The germline CDR1 and CDR2 sequences are SGDLS and YYNGEE. This CDR3 has 16 amino acids. In nucleotides, the CDR3 is TGTGCCAGCAGCGGCCCTTTAGGGTCCGGGGCCAACGTCCTGACTTTC. The encoded protein is CASSGPLGSGANVLTF.

The table lists this clonotype with a few counts. This chain uses TRBV20-1 with TRBJ2-7; 8 bases agree with TRBD1. The germline CDR1 and CDR2 sequences are DFQATT and SNEGSKA (reference sequence). The V segment lost 6 bases and the J segment 5 bases; nucleotides outside the gene matches: 6. The CDR3 is made up of 12 amino acids. CDR3 sequence (DNA): TGCAGTGCCGAACAGGGGGTCCACGAGCAGTACTTC. Its translation is CSAEQGVHEQYF.

In the case of this clonotype: A much larger clone lies a single base off, so this may be a read error. The V call is TRBV4-1, the J call TRBJ2-7; D ambiguous. With the DNA end fitting TRBJ2-4 better, the J assignment may be wrong. CDR3 length: 16 residues. Germline loops: CDR1 MGHRA, CDR2 YSYEKL. This CDR3 is CAGSQTVAGNRNIQYF. The CDR3 coding sequence is TGCGCCGGCAGCCAGACCGTAGCAGGTAATCGGAACATTCAGTACTTC.

Concerning this clonotype itself: A junction boundary mismatches the germline segment, possibly from a read error. The V call is TRBV14, the J call TRBJ2-5, with D unresolved. Gene TRBJ2-7 matches the end of the DNA better, so the J call may be wrong. Germline V gene data show CDR1 as SGHDN and CDR2 as FVKESK. The CDR3 has 13 residues. The CDR3 sequence is CAGSPPSAYEQYF. The CDR3 DNA is TGTGCCGGCAGCCCGCCCTCCGCCTACGAGCAGTACTTC.

The rearrangement joins TRBV2 to TRBJ1-5; the D is unclear. With 10 bases removed from V and 3 bases from J, the gap between germline ends came to 10 bases. The CDR3 spans 12 residues. Looked up from germline, CDR1 is SNHLY and CDR2 is FYNNEI. The CDR3 region is CAIAGFNQPQHF. The DNA of the CDR3 is TGTGCCATCGCAGGATTCAATCAGCCCCAGCATTTT.

The V call is TRBV7-2, the J call TRBJ2-1, with TRBD2 identical over 12 bases. V gave up 3 bases and J gave up 7 bases; unmatched junction bases: 7. CDR1 is SGHTA, CDR2 FQGNSA, per germline. The CDR3 has 16 amino acids. The CDR3 loop is CASSFPTSGSDNEQFF. The CDR3 coding sequence is TGTGCCAGCAGCTTCCCGACTAGCGGGAGTGATAATGAGCAGTTCTTC.

This clonotype was seen only once. This sequence may be a read error, since a much larger clone differs from it by one base. The rearrangement links TRBV5-1 to TRBJ2-7, with 12 bases lining up with TRBD2. CDR3 length: 17 residues. CDR1 SGHRS and CDR2 YFSETQ come from the germline V gene. The V gene end was trimmed by 0 bases and the J gene end by 7 bases; junction bases not matched to a gene: 11. CDR3: CASSLALLAGGYNEQYF. The CDR3 coding sequence is TGCGCCAGCAGCTTGGCCCTCCTAGCGGGGGGGTACAATGAGCAGTACTTC. The full variable domain, with the rest looked up from reference TRBV5-1 and TRBJ2-7, is KAGVTQTPRYLIKTRGQQVTLSCSPISGHRSVSWYQQTPGQGLQFLFEYFSETQRNKGNFPGRFSGRQFSNSRSEMNVSTLELGDSALYLCASSLALLAGGYNEQYFGPGTRLTVT.

This sequence joins TRBV10-3 and TRBJ2-5, with D possibly matching TRBD2 (5 bases). The germline V gene encodes CDR1 ENHRY and CDR2 SYGVKD. CDR3 length: 13 amino acids. V dropped 4 bases and J dropped 11 bases, with 17 bases sitting between them. This chain's CDR3 is CAISGVSAGEQYF. The CDR3 DNA follows: TGTGCCATCAGTGGGGTTAGCGCAGGTGAGCAGTACTTC.

The chain combines TRBV7-2 with TRBJ2-5; the D is unclear. CDR1 SGHTA and CDR2 FQGNSA come from the germline V gene. The V and J ends lost 3 bases and 4 bases respectively, with 18 bases between them. This CDR3 comprises 16 residues. The CDR3: CASSFNGRMQAETQYF. CDR3 bases: TGTGCCAGCAGCTTTAACGGACGCATGCAGGCAGAGACCCAGTACTTC.

This clonotype occurred a few times. The chain links TRBV28 to TRBJ2-1, with 11 bases lining up with TRBD1. The CDR3 extends over 16 amino acids. Germline assignment: CDR1 MDHEN and CDR2 SYDVKM. The J segment lost 1 base and the V segment lost 6 bases, leaving 5 bases of the junction unmatched. The CDR3: CASSLDRGLSYNEQFF. CDR3 nucleotides: TGTGCCAGCAGCTTGGACAGGGGGCTGTCCTACAATGAGCAGTTCTTC.

This clonotype came up a few times. The chain recombines TRBV18 with TRBJ2-3, with 10 positions matching TRBD2. Trimming removed 6 bases from V and 4 bases from J; junction bases left unmatched: 4. CDR3 length equals 14 residues. Germline V lookup: CDR1 KGHSH, CDR2 LQKENI. This CDR3 is CASSGTSEADTQYF. The CDR3 region has the DNA TGTGCCAGCTCTGGGACTAGCGAAGCAGATACGCAGTATTTT.

Of note for this clonotype: This clone may be a read error of a much larger clone one base away. This chain connects TRBV9 to TRBJ2-4; TRBD2 might be the D (5 bases). The J call could be wrong; TRBJ2-5 is a better fit for the DNA end. The CDR3 has 14 residues. Per the germline V gene, CDR1 is SGDLS and CDR2 is YYNGEE. The CDR3 DNA reads as TGTGCCAGCAGCGTTTCACTAGTCAGAGAGACCCAGTACTTC. Protein sequence: CASSVSLVRETQYF.

There are many counts of this clonotype. The chain uses TRBV25-1 and TRBJ2-3, with D perhaps matching TRBD2 (6 bases). The CDR3 has 14 residues. Trimming left V 0 bases short and J 3 bases short, with 7 bases between. CDR1 is MGHDK, CDR2 SYGVNS, per germline. CDR3 DNA sequence: TGTGCCAGCAGTGAATATGGGGGGACAGATACGCAGTATTTT. Residues: CASSEYGGTDTQYF.

This clonotype was seen many times. V and J are TRBV29-1 and TRBJ1-2, with a weak D call TRBD1 (5 bases). This CDR3 has 12 amino acids. Germline CDR1 and CDR2: SQVTM and ANQGSEA. Trimming removed 7 bases from V and 8 bases from J, with 17 bases in between. The CDR3 spells CSAGATVVGYTF. CDR3 sequence (DNA): TGCAGCGCTGGGGCTACAGTTGTGGGCTACACCTTC.

This clonotype came up a few times. The chain joins TRBV7-9 to TRBJ2-7; TRBD2 matches at 12 bases. Gene TRBJ2-1 matches the end of the DNA better, so the J call may be wrong. Germline CDR1 is SEHNR and CDR2 is FQNEAQ (reference sequence). CDR3 length equals 18 residues. The CDR3 protein is CASSLTGLAGHSSYEQFF. Written as DNA, the CDR3 is TGTGCCAGCAGCTTAACAGGACTAGCGGGGCATAGCTCCTACGAGCAGTTCTTC.

This clonotype was seen a handful of times. This chain uses TRBV6-6 with TRBJ2-7; D may be TRBD2 (6 bases). The V end was cut by 5 bases, the J end by 4 bases, with 15 bases between. The germline CDR1 and CDR2 sequences are MNHNY and SVGAGI (reference sequence). The CDR3 covers 14 residues. The CDR3 sequence: CASSRRDFKYEQYF. The CDR3 DNA follows: TGTGCCAGCAGTCGCCGGGACTTCAAATACGAGCAGTACTTC.

For this clonotype: This sequence may be a read error, since a much larger clone differs from it by one base. The chain joins TRBV4-1 to TRBJ1-5; no clear D gene. This CDR3 contains 14 residues. The germline V gene encodes CDR1 MGHRA and CDR2 YSYEKL. The CDR3 protein is CVSSPAGTNQPQHF. The CDR3 nucleotides read TGCGTCAGCAGCCCCGCGGGTACCAATCAGCCCCAGCATTTT.

The chain carries TRBV2 and TRBJ1-2, with 9 bases identical to TRBD1. The CDR3 consists of 15 residues. Germline V gene data show CDR1 as SNHLY and CDR2 as FYNNEI. The ends lost 6 bases at V and 4 bases at J; junction bases unmatched: 9. DNA for the CDR3: TGTGCCAGCAGCCGATGGGACAGGGCATCCTATGGCTACACCTTC. Its translation is CASSRWDRASYGYTF.

There are a few counts of this clonotype. This chain links TRBV29-1 with TRBJ1-5; D is unclear. The germline V and J ends were trimmed by 4 bases and 12 bases, with 13 bases remaining between them. Germline assignment: CDR1 SQVTM and CDR2 ANQGSEA. This CDR3 comprises 11 residues. The CDR3 DNA follows: TGCAGCGTTGTAGTTTCAGGTAACCAGCATTTT. It is translated as CSVVVSGNQHF. Full variable domain (remainder filled in from reference TRBV29-1 and TRBJ1-5): SAVISQKPSRDICQRGTSLTIQCQVDSQVTMMFWYRQQPGQSLTLIATANQGSEATYESGFVIDKFPISRPNLTFSTLTVSNMSPEDSSIYLCSVVVSGNQHFGDGTRLSIL.

This clonotype was seen more than once but under ten times. A much larger clone is a single base away; this may be a read error. This chain uses TRBV7-9 with TRBJ2-7; D ambiguous. There are 12 residues in the CDR3. The germline V gene encodes CDR1 SEHNR and CDR2 FQNEAQ (reference sequence). V shed 5 bases and J shed 4 bases, with 9 bases lying between them. The CDR3 region has the DNA TGTGCCAGCAGCGGCCACCATTACGAGCAGTACTTC. This gives the protein CASSGHHYEQYF.